The sequence of this TCR beta chain was determined in a study of CD8 T cells in ankylosing spondylitis. The germline V gene has CDR1 LGHNA and CDR2 YNFKEQ. This CDR3 is built from 13 residues. Losses at the gene ends were 2 bases for V and 8 bases for J; bases not matched to a gene: 4. Study-level points and caveats: Significant enrichment of disease-linked clones was reported in matched ankylosing spondylitis synovial fluid.

Construction of TCR beta libraries was performed using quantitative 5'-RACE with molecular barcodes. TCRdb independently ran MiXCR on the 5' RACE reads; one entry per CDR3 protein. Of about 130,000 distinct CDR3 sequences in the sample, 6% to 8.5% were seen once. This clonotype has a count of ten or more. Its antigen is as yet unknown. Sequenced sample: blood, either unsorted or a sorted T cell fraction (not recorded which). This clonotype originated in a female donor with ankylosing spondylitis or in good health (not recorded which). This rearrangement joins TRBV4-2 to TRBJ1-2, with 8 nucleotides matching TRBD1. CDR3 in DNA: TGTGCCAGCAGCCAAAACAGGGGGAACGGCTACACCTTC. This codes for CASSQNRGNGYTF.